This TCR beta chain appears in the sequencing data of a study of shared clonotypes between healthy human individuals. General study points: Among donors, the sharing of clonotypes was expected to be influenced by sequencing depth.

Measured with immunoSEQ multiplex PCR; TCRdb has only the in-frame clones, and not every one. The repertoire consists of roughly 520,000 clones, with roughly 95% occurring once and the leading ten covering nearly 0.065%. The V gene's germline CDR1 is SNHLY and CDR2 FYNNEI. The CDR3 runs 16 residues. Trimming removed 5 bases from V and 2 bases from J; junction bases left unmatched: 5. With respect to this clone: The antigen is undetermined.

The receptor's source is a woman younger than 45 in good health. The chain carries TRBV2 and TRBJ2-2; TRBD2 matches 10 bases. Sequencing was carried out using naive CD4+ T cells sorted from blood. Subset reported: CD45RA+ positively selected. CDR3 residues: CASSPSGRANTGELFF. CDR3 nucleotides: TGTGCCAGCAGTCCCAGCGGGAGGGCCAACACCGGGGAGCTGTTTTTT.